This record covers a single T cell receptor (beta chain). Per the study methods: Counts of nucleated cells, estimated from reference gene primer amplification, were obtained. Sequencing used immunoSEQ multiplex PCR; TCRdb keeps in-frame clones, though not all of them. That table supplies the V and J calls and clone size; D and trimming were determined from the DNA. This repertoire shows about 160,000 clones, 65% to 85% found once; its top ten account for approximately 6%. This entry belongs to a study of blood T cell repertoires in COVID-19. Study information: The analysed material was cDNA or gDNA that came from T cells, B-cell-depleted T cells, or PBMCs.

CDR3 length: 16 residues. V shed 0 bases and J 0 bases; nucleotides not matched to a gene: 3. Germline CDR1 is MNHEY and CDR2 is SVGAGI. Clinical history reported by participants formed the basis on which cohorts were assigned. Recovered Cohort 3 donors showed two negative PCRs, clearance, or symptom resolution. The chain uses TRBV6-5 and TRBJ2-7; 9 positions match TRBD1. The sequence came from a man aged 35 to 55 who had recovered from COVID-19. Source material: PBMCs or T cells enriched from blood (not recorded which). This chain's CDR3 is CASSYSKQGASYEQYF. The DNA of the CDR3 is TGTGCCAGCAGTTACTCGAAACAGGGGGCCTCCTACGAGCAGTACTTC.